A selection of T cell receptor beta chains follows, all from one sample in a study of radiotherapy plus CTLA-4 blockade in lung cancer. This table comes from immunoSEQ multiplex PCR, and its TCRdb copy is limited to in-frame clones, with some not included. The data hold roughly 93,000 clones, with approximately 85% observed a single time. Sequenced here: peripheral blood, sampled from a patient treated with radiotherapy plus ipilimumab. These receptor sequences come from a human donor with non-small cell lung cancer who had a partial response to radiotherapy plus ipilimumab. Both conserved end residues are part of each CDR3. D genes are given only for firm matches. A row's size may be missing; if present it is once, few, many or a size class.

.	TRBV5-1	TRBD1	TRBJ2-1	TGCGCCAGCAGCCGAGGGACAGGGTACTACAATGAGCAGTTCTTC	CASSRGTGYYNEQFF
.	TRBV6-5	TRBD1	TRBJ2-2	TGTGCCAGCAGTTCGGGGCAGGGGGCATCCGGGGAGCTGTTTTTT	CASSSGQGASGELFF
.	TRBV19	TRBD2	TRBJ2-2	TGTGCCAGTAGTAGCGGACTAGCGGTTGTCGGCACCGGGGAGCTGTTTTTT	CASSSGLAVVGTGELFF
.	TRBV28	TRBD2	TRBJ2-7	TGTGCCAGCAGGCCGCCTAGCGGGCTCGCCTACGAGCAGTACTTC	CASRPPSGLAYEQYF
few	TRBV5-1	.	TRBJ1-5	TGCGCCAGCAGGTCAGGGGAGAATCAGCCCCAGCATTTT	CASRSGENQPQHF
.	TRBV28	TRBD1	TRBJ1-4	TGTGCCAGCAGTACTCCGGGACAGGGGCGGGAAAAACTGTTTTTT	CASSTPGQGREKLFF
.	TRBV27	.	TRBJ2-1	TGTGCCAGCAGTCCCCCCTCAGGTATGAGATCGAATGAGCAGTTCTTC	CASSPPSGMRSNEQFF
.	TRBV10-3	.	TRBJ1-1	TGTGCCATCAGTGCGGGGGTGATGGGAGGCGCTTTCTTT	CAISAGVMGGAFF
.	TRBV10-3	TRBD2	TRBJ2-1	TGTGCCATCAGTGAGTCTATCGCGGGGGGAAACAGGAATGAGCAGTTCTTC	CAISESIAGGNRNEQFF
.	TRBV6-6	TRBD1	TRBJ2-3	TGTGCCAGCAGTCAGGACAGGGGGCGGATAGATACGCAGTATTTT	CASSQDRGRIDTQYF
.	TRBV11-2	TRBD1	TRBJ2-7	TGTGCCAGCAGCCCCCGCGTGGGGACAGGCCACTACGAGCAGTACTTC	CASSPRVGTGHYEQYF
.	TRBV19	.	TRBJ1-5	TGTGCCAGTAGTATCCCCCGTCAGCCCCAGCATTTT	CASSIPRQPQHF
.	TRBV7-9	TRBD2	TRBJ2-1	TGTGCCAGCAGCCCTAGTAGCGGGAGGGGACTCGGCAATGAGCAGTTCTTC	CASSPSSGRGLGNEQFF
.	TRBV7-2	.	TRBJ2-7	TGTGCCAGCAGCTTCGGGACATTTTCCTACGAGCAGTACTTC	CASSFGTFSYEQYF
once	TRBV5-1	.	TRBJ2-7	TGCGCCAGCAGCTTTAGATCAGGTTACGAGCAGTACTTC	CASSFRSGYEQYF
once	TRBV6-1	.	TRBJ2-7	TGTGCCAGCAGCGTCTCGCAGGGCGGGAACTACGAGCAGTACTTC	CASSVSQGGNYEQYF
.	TRBV15	TRBD2	TRBJ2-1	TGTGCCACCAGCAACTCACTGGGGACTAGCGGGACCAATGAGCAGTTCTTC	CATSNSLGTSGTNEQFF
.	TRBV27	TRBD1	TRBJ1-2	TGTGCCAGCAGCCTTGGACAGGGAGTATATGGCTACACCTTC	CASSLGQGVYGYTF
once	TRBV29-1	.	TRBJ2-1	TGCAGCGTTGAAGGCTCGCCTAGCTCCTACAATGAGCAGTTCTTC	CSVEGSPSSYNEQFF
few	TRBV5-6	.	TRBJ1-3	TGTGCCAGCAGCTTGGGGGGGCCGGGAAACACCATATATTTT	CASSLGGPGNTIYF
.	TRBV5-1	.	TRBJ1-3	TGCGCCAGCAGCTATGTACCGGGGATTATCTCTGGAAACACCATATATTTT	CASSYVPGIISGNTIYF
.	TRBV5-5	.	TRBJ2-2	TGTGCCAGCAGCTTGCATAGCACCGGGGAGCTGTTTTTT	CASSLHSTGELFF
.	TRBV11-2	TRBD1	TRBJ2-7	TGTGCCAGCAGCTTCCGAGGGGACAGGGACTACGAGCAGTACTTC	CASSFRGDRDYEQYF
.	TRBV30	TRBD2	TRBJ2-1	TGTGCCTGGAGCGTGGGCGGGGGAAGATCTGAGCAGTTCTTC	CAWSVGGGRSEQFF
.	TRBV15	.	TRBJ2-7	TGTGCCACCAGCAGAGACGGCGGTTTTGCGTACGAGCAGTACTTC	CATSRDGGFAYEQYF
.	TRBV18	TRBD2	TRBJ2-3	TGTGCCAGCTCCTTAGGTAGCGGGAGCTCCACAGATACGCAGTATTTT	CASSLGSGSSTDTQYF
once	TRBV28	.	TRBJ2-1	TGTGCCAGCAGTTTGTTCCTGCGGGGCAATGAGCAGTTCTTC	CASSLFLRGNEQFF
.	TRBV19	.	TRBJ2-5	TGTGCCAGTAGCGAGAGGGTGATTGGGGAGACCCAGTACTTC	CASSERVIGETQYF
.	TRBV6-5	TRBD2	TRBJ2-2	TGTGCCAGCAGGAGCGGGACTCTGACCGGGGAGCTGTTTTTT	CASRSGTLTGELFF
.	TRBV18	.	TRBJ1-1	TGTGCCAGCTCACCCCTGGGGAGCGAAACTGAAGCTTTCTTT	CASSPLGSETEAFF
.	TRBV28	.	TRBJ1-5	TGTGCCAGCAGTTCCCCCCGGGGGGTTGGCAATCAGCCCCAGCATTTT	CASSSPRGVGNQPQHF
.	TRBV30	TRBD1	TRBJ2-7	TGTGCCTGGAGGTCGGACAGGGAGTCCTACGAGCAGTACTTC	CAWRSDRESYEQYF
.	TRBV6-1	.	TRBJ1-2	TGTTCCAGCACCTCAGTCCAGGATGGCTACACCTTC	CSSTSVQDGYTF
few	TRBV6-6	.	TRBJ2-7	TGTGCCAGCAGTTACTCTCCAGGGCCCTACGAGCAGTACTTC	CASSYSPGPYEQYF
.	TRBV28	TRBD1	TRBJ1-2	TGTGCCACCTTGACGACAGGGGTTTTCTATGGCTACACCTTC	CATLTTGVFYGYTF
.	TRBV15	TRBD2	TRBJ2-1	TGTGCCACCAGCAGAGAATCCGGGGCTAGCGGGAGCTCCTACAATGAGCAGTTCTTC	CATSRESGASGSSYNEQFF
.	TRBV27	.	TRBJ1-1	TGTGCCAGCAGACTTACAGGAGGCAAGGGAGGGATGAACACTGAAGCTTTCTTT	CASRLTGGKGGMNTEAFF
.	TRBV5-1	.	TRBJ2-5	TGCGCCAGCAGCCGTTACAGGGAGGGGTATGAGACCCAGTACTTC	CASSRYREGYETQYF
once	TRBV19	TRBD1	TRBJ1-2	TGTGCCAGTAGTGCTGGACAGGTGACGAACTATGGCTACACCTTC	CASSAGQVTNYGYTF
.	TRBV5-4	TRBD2	TRBJ2-7	TGTGCCAGCAGTTTTCCCGGGATCGGGAGGGCCTACGAGCAGTACTTC	CASSFPGIGRAYEQYF
.	TRBV2	.	TRBJ1-1	TGTGCCAGCTTAATCACAGAGAACACTGAAGCTTTCTTT	CASLITENTEAFF
.	TRBV28	TRBD1	TRBJ1-2	TGTGCCAGCAGTTTACGTCCTCAGGGGGCGGTCGGGACTGGGGGCTACACCTTC	CASSLRPQGAVGTGGYTF
.	TRBV5-1	.	TRBJ2-7	TGCGCCAGCAGCCCAGGACGACAGGGAGGTGACGAGCAGTACTTC	CASSPGRQGGDEQYF
.	TRBV5-1	.	TRBJ2-4	TGCGCCAGCAGCTTGGCTCCAGGGAAAAACATTCAGTACTTC	CASSLAPGKNIQYF
.	TRBV7-3	.	TRBJ2-7	TGTGCCAGCAGACTTAGACAGGACCGGCAATGCTACGAGCAGTACTTC	CASRLRQDRQCYEQYF
.	TRBV6-1	TRBD1	TRBJ2-5	TGTGCCAGCAGGGATTGGGACAGGGGGCCAGAGACCCAGTACTTC	CASRDWDRGPETQYF
.	TRBV9	.	TRBJ1-2	TGTGCCAGCAGCGTAGGCGACAGGAGTAACTATGGCTACACCTTC	CASSVGDRSNYGYTF
once	TRBV28	.	TRBJ2-5	TGTGCCAGCAGTTTACCCTCGGGAAGCCAAGAGACCCAGTACTTC	CASSLPSGSQETQYF
.	TRBV5-1	TRBD1	TRBJ2-3	TGCGCCAGCAGCCAGGACTCTCAGGGGGCGGGAAATACGCAGTATTTT	CASSQDSQGAGNTQYF
once	TRBV7-8	.	TRBJ2-7	TGTGCCAGCAGCTGGACAGTTTACGAGCAGTACTTC	CASSWTVYEQYF
.	TRBV7-3	.	TRBJ2-3	TGTGCCAGCAGCTTAATGGGAGCGAAAGATACGCAGTATTTT	CASSLMGAKDTQYF
.	TRBV18	TRBD1	TRBJ2-7	TGTGCCAGCTCACCACTGGACAGGGGGGGAGAGCAGTACTTC	CASSPLDRGGEQYF
.	TRBV18	.	TRBJ1-6	TGTGCCAGCTCACCAAGCGGATCGGATTCACCCCTCCACTTT	CASSPSGSDSPLHF
.	TRBV28	.	TRBJ1-2	TGTGCCAGCAGTCGGACAGCTTCTAACTATGGCTACACCTTC	CASSRTASNYGYTF